The 25 T cell receptor beta chains below all came from one sample that was sequenced in a study of cytomegalovirus exposure and HLA in healthy donors. PCR employed 60 Vbeta and 13 Jbeta primers. Method: immunoSEQ multiplex PCR; TCRdb's copy keeps in-frame clones and lacks some. The sample records 200,000 or so clones, 65% to 90% being singletons. The specimen was PBMCs. The source of these receptors is a girl under 18 in good health and CMV-seronegative.

This chain links TRBV5-6 with TRBJ1-2; 8 nucleotides line up with TRBD1. This CDR3 has 18 amino acids. J gave up 5 bases and V 1 base, and 16 bases lay outside the gene matches. Germline values: CDR1 SGHDT, CDR2 YYEEEE. This CDR3 reads CASSLSRDRRRKGYGYTF. In DNA form, the CDR3 reads TGTGCCAGCAGCTTGTCGCGGGACAGGCGAAGAAAGGGGTATGGCTACACCTTC. Drawing the rest from reference TRBV5-6 and TRBJ1-2, the complete variable domain is DAGVTQSPTHLIKTRGQQVTLRCSPKSGHDTVSWYQQALGQGPQFIFQYYEEEERQRGNFPDRFSGHQFPNYSSELNVNALLLGDSALYLCASSLSRDRRRKGYGYTFGSGTRLTVV.

This clone was counted only a few times. The chain has TRBV5-5 and TRBJ2-1; 8 bases match TRBD1. V was pared by 1 base and J by 8 bases, with 8 bases of the junction left unmatched. The CDR3 has 15 amino acids. CDR1 and CDR2 from the germline V gene are SGHKS and YYEKEE (reference sequence). The CDR3: CASSLPRTGIDEQFF. The CDR3 DNA reads TGTGCCAGCAGCTTGCCCCGGACAGGGATTGATGAGCAGTTCTTC.

CDR3 coding DNA: TGTGCCTGGAGAAGAGAGTACCTGAACACTGAAGCTTTCTTT. Translation gives CAWRREYLNTEAFF. This chain uses TRBV30 with TRBJ1-1; D not resolved. The CDR3 is 14 residues long. Germline V CDR1 and CDR2: GTSNPN, SVGIG (reference sequence). Trimming took 3 bases from V and 0 from J, leaving 11 bases between them.

The chain links TRBV5-1 to TRBJ2-2; 10 nucleotides agree with TRBD1. V lost 1 base to trimming and J lost 5 bases; unmatched junction nucleotides: 8. Germline values: CDR1 SGHRS, CDR2 YFSETQ. The CDR3 extends over 17 amino acids. The CDR3 DNA reads TGCGCCAGCAGCTTGAAGCTGACAGGGGGCATAACCGGGGAGCTGTTTTTT. Translated: CASSLKLTGGITGELFF.

This clone occurred once. The gene calls are TRBV15 and TRBJ2-6; D is perhaps TRBD2 (5 bases). This CDR3 has 14 residues. Deletions cut 4 bases from V and 2 bases from J, with 6 bases between. The germline gives CDR1 LNHNV, CDR2 YYDKDF (reference sequence). The CDR3 loop reads CATSTRAGANVLTF. Here the CDR3 DNA reads TGTGCCACCAGCACGAGGGCTGGGGCCAACGTCCTGACTTTC.

The genes are TRBV28 and TRBJ1-1; possible D gene TRBD1, 5 bases. Looked up from germline, CDR1 is MDHEN and CDR2 is SYDVKM. The V and J ends lost 7 bases and 10 bases respectively, with 10 bases between them. The length of the CDR3 is 10 residues. The CDR3 sequence is CASKGEGAFF. The CDR3 DNA follows: TGTGCCAGCAAAGGGGAAGGAGCTTTCTTT.

The chain carries TRBV6-1 and TRBJ1-2; D is unresolved. V was trimmed by 5 bases and J by 5 bases, leaving 6 bases between them. From germline, CDR1 is MNHNS and CDR2 SASEGT. The CDR3 sequence is 11 residues long. The DNA for the CDR3 is TGTGCCAGCAGTTCTGTTTATGGCTACACCTTC. Amino acid sequence: CASSSVYGYTF.

This clone was counted a few times. The gene calls are TRBV30 and TRBJ2-4; the D gene is possibly TRBD2 (5 bases). From germline, CDR1 is GTSNPN and CDR2 SVGIG (reference sequence). This CDR3 is built from 13 residues. With 5 bases removed from V and 7 bases from J, the gap between germline ends came to 15 bases. Written as DNA, the CDR3 is TGTGCCTGGGCGGCTTCTGAGCGGAACATTCAGTACTTC. This gives the protein CAWAASERNIQYF.

The rearrangement uses TRBV7-9 and TRBJ2-1, with TRBD2 matching 8 bases. The V gene end was trimmed by 4 bases and the J gene end by 0 bases; junction bases not matched to a gene: 11. The CDR3 runs 18 residues. The germline CDR1 and CDR2 sequences are SEHNR and FQNEAQ (reference sequence). The CDR3: CASSSGLAPFSSYNEQFF. The CDR3 coding sequence is TGTGCCAGCAGCTCAGGACTAGCCCCGTTCAGCTCCTACAATGAGCAGTTCTTC.

The chain uses TRBV27 and TRBJ2-1, with 7 nucleotides matching TRBD2. The V gene end was trimmed by 5 bases and the J gene end by 0 bases; junction bases not matched to a gene: 7. Germline V CDR1 and CDR2: MNHEY, SMNVEV (reference sequence). The CDR3 has 16 amino acids. In nucleotides, the CDR3 is TGTGCCAGCAGTGATACGCGGGGGAGCTCCTACAATGAGCAGTTCTTC. It codes for CASSDTRGSSYNEQFF.

V gene TRBV9 combines with J gene TRBJ2-3, with TRBD2 identical over 9 bases. V shed 7 bases and J 5 bases; nucleotides not matched to a gene: 14. The CDR3 contains 16 residues. Germline-derived CDR1 and CDR2 are SGDLS and YYNGEE. CDR3 DNA: TGTGCCAGCGGGGTTGGGCGGGGGGGCAGTGGAGATACGCAGTATTTT. As protein: CASGVGRGGSGDTQYF.

The chain recombines TRBV5-1 with TRBJ1-2, with 9 bases lining up with TRBD1. Trimming took 4 bases from V and 7 from J; bases not matched to a gene: 5. This CDR3 has 13 amino acids. Germline V gene sequence: CDR1 SGHRS, CDR2 YFSETQ. CDR3 region: CASSVKTGGGYTF. DNA for the CDR3: TGCGCCAGCAGCGTGAAGACAGGGGGTGGCTACACCTTC.

The chain uses TRBV2 and TRBJ1-5, with D possibly being TRBD1 (5 bases). The germline gives CDR1 SNHLY, CDR2 FYNNEI. The CDR3 is 15 amino acids. The V end was cut by 2 bases, the J end by 7 bases, with 15 bases between. CDR3 DNA: TGTGCCAGCAGTGAACAGGCCCCTCGGGGGCAGCCCCAGCATTTT. It encodes CASSEQAPRGQPQHF.

This chain uses TRBV11-1 with TRBJ2-5, with a possible D match to TRBD1 (6 bases). Germline CDR1 is SGHAT and CDR2 is FQDESV (reference sequence). V lost 1 base to trimming and J lost 6 bases, with 18 bases between them. CDR3 length: 16 amino acids. The CDR3 DNA is TGTGCCAGCAGCTTAGTTCCAATTGGACAGAGAAAGACCCAGTACTTC. It specifies CASSLVPIGQRKTQYF.

The sample holds a few counts of this clone. This rearrangement joins TRBV2 to TRBJ1-5; a weak D match, TRBD1 (5 bases). The CDR3 is 13 residues long. Germline V gene data show CDR1 as SNHLY and CDR2 as FYNNEI. V was trimmed by 4 bases and J by 3 bases, leaving 7 bases between them. CDR3 DNA: TGTGCCAGCAGTGCAGGGTTCAATCAGCCCCAGCATTTT. Translating gives CASSAGFNQPQHF.

The rearrangement links TRBV20-1 to TRBJ1-2; D ambiguous. The germline V gene has CDR1 DFQATT and CDR2 SNEGSKA (reference sequence). V was pared by 5 bases and J by 6 bases, with 4 bases between. The CDR3 totals 9 residues. The CDR3 DNA reads as TGCAGTGCTCCTAATGGCTACACCTTC. Its translation is CSAPNGYTF.

The chain joins TRBV6-6 to TRBJ2-7, with TRBD2 matching over 10 bases. In germline, CDR1 is MNHNY, CDR2 SVGAGI (reference sequence). J was trimmed by 3 bases and V by 6 bases; bases with no gene match: 11. The CDR3 contains 16 residues. The CDR3 loop reads CASSPVAGGSVYEQYF. CDR3 sequence (DNA): TGTGCCAGCAGCCCCGTAGCGGGAGGATCGGTCTACGAGCAGTACTTC.

This clone has only one observation. The chain combines TRBV30 with TRBJ1-5; TRBD1 matches 10 bases. V lost 0 bases and J lost 11; bases outside the gene matches: 1. This CDR3 is built from 12 residues. Looked up from germline, CDR1 is GTSNPN and CDR2 is SVGIG (reference sequence). The CDR3 spells CAWSVGTGAQHF. The DNA for the CDR3 is TGTGCCTGGAGTGTGGGGACAGGGGCCCAGCATTTT.

In regard to this clone: Other DNA sequences from this sample encode an identical CDR3 as well. The rearrangement joins TRBV5-1 to TRBJ2-3; 9 bases are a match to TRBD2. The germline V gene encodes CDR1 SGHRS and CDR2 YFSETQ. The CDR3 loop spans 15 amino acids. Trimming took 0 bases from V and 1 from J; bases not matched to a gene: 0. The DNA for the CDR3 is TGCGCCAGCAGCTTGGGACTAGCGGGCACAGATACGCAGTATTTT. As protein: CASSLGLAGTDTQYF.

The V gene is TRBV5-8, the J gene TRBJ1-1, with no clear D. The length of the CDR3 is 14 residues. CDR1 and CDR2 (germline): SGHTS, YDEGEE. Trimming removed 0 bases at V and 7 bases at J, with 13 bases between. The CDR3, as DNA: TGTGCCAGCAGCTTGGCGGGCGGGATCGGTGAAGCTTTCTTT. Its translation: CASSLAGGIGEAFF.

The chain links TRBV7-2 to TRBJ1-1; a possible D gene is TRBD1 (5 bases). The germline gives CDR1 SGHTA, CDR2 FQGNSA. Trimming removed 3 bases at V and 7 bases at J, with 12 bases between. There are 13 residues in the CDR3. The CDR3 region is CASSFDRTGEAFF. As DNA, the CDR3 is TGTGCCAGCAGCTTCGACAGAACGGGTGAAGCTTTCTTT.

The chain carries TRBV2 and TRBJ1-5; no clear D. Germline CDR1 and CDR2: SNHLY and FYNNEI. This CDR3 region has 18 residues. V gave up 1 base and J gave up 5 bases, with 21 bases separating them. Here the CDR3 reads CASSEETSGINVHQPQHF. CDR3 coding DNA: TGTGCCAGCAGTGAAGAAACGTCGGGGATAAACGTCCATCAGCCCCAGCATTTT.

This chain uses TRBV19 with TRBJ2-5; 9 positions agree with TRBD2. The trim removed 2 bases at V and 2 bases at J, leaving 3 bases unmatched. This CDR3 is 15 amino acids long. CDR1 and CDR2 from the germline V gene are LNHDA and SQIVND (reference sequence). CDR3 residues: CASSILAGVQETQYF. The DNA for the CDR3 is TGTGCCAGTAGTATATTAGCGGGAGTTCAAGAGACCCAGTACTTC.

A single count supports this clone. This sequence joins TRBV7-9 and TRBJ1-3; D call uncertain. With 4 bases removed from V and 1 base from J, the gap between germline ends came to 8 bases. In germline, CDR1 is SEHNR, CDR2 FQNEAQ (reference sequence). The CDR3 covers 14 residues. CDR3 region: CASSSERSGNTIYF. CDR3 nucleotide sequence: TGTGCCAGCAGCTCAGAACGTTCTGGAAACACCATATATTTT.

V usage is TRBV6-5 and J usage is TRBJ2-7; maybe TRBD2 (5 bases). V lost 6 bases and J lost 0, with 15 bases in between. The CDR3 is 15 amino acids. The germline V gene has CDR1 MNHEY and CDR2 SVGAGI. CDR3 nucleotides: TGTGCCAGCAGGAGGACTTCGACGGCCTCCTACGAGCAGTACTTC. This encodes CASRRTSTASYEQYF.